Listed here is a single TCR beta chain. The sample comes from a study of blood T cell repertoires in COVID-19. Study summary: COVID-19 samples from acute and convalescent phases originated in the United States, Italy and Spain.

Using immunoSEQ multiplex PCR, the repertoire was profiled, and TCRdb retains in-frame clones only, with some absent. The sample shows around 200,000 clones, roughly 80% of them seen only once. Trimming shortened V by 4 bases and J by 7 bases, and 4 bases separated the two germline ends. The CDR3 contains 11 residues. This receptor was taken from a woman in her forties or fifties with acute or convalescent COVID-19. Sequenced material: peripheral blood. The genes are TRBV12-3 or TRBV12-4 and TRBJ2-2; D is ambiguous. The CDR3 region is CASSYIGELFF. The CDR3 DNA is TGTGCCAGCAGTTATATCGGGGAGCTGTTTTTT.